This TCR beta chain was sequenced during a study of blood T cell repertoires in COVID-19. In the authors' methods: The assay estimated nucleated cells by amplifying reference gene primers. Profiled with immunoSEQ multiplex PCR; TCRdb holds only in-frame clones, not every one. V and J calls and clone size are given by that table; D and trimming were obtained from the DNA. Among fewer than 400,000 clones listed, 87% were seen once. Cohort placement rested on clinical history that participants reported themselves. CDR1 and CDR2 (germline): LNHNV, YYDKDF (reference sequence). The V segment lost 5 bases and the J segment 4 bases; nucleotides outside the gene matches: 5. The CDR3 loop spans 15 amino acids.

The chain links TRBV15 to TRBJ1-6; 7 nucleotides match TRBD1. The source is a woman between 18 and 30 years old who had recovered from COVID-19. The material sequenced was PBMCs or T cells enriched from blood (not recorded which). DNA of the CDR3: TGTGCCACCAGCTTCGGGACAGCTTATAATTCACCCCTCCACTTT. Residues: CATSFGTAYNSPLHF.